These 9 T cell receptor beta chains originate from one sample sequenced in a study of identifying expanded T cells in peripheral blood. Sequenced by immunoSEQ multiplex PCR; TCRdb stores in-frame clones only, minus some. Of approximately 75,000 clones listed, around 90% are singletons. What was sequenced was blood. Receptors were obtained from a person aged 18-70 years in good health.

The chain uses TRBV7-6 and TRBJ2-3, with 7 bases lining up with TRBD2. The V gene end was trimmed by 5 bases and the J gene end by 5 bases; junction bases not matched to a gene: 13. In germline, CDR1 is SGHVS, CDR2 FNYEAQ. This CDR3 contains 16 residues. DNA for the CDR3: TGTGCCAGCAGCACAAAGACTGCGGGGGTTAGAGATACGCAGTATTTT. Its protein product is CASSTKTAGVRDTQYF.

This chain connects TRBV5-1 to TRBJ2-7; tentatively, D is TRBD2 (6 bases). Per germline, CDR1 SGHRS and CDR2 YFSETQ. The V end was cut by 0 bases, the J end by 6 bases, with 19 bases between. CDR3 length: 16 residues. This CDR3 is CASSLVGGGEVTEQYF. The CDR3 DNA reads TGCGCCAGCAGCTTGGTCGGAGGAGGGGAGGTTACCGAGCAGTACTTC.

The chain employs TRBV5-6 and TRBJ2-5; TRBD1 agrees at 11 bases. The CDR3 sequence is 16 residues long. Germline CDR1 SGHDT, CDR2 YYEEEE. Trimming took 0 bases from V and 4 from J; bases not matched to a gene: 5. The CDR3 nucleotides read TGTGCCAGCAGCTTGGGGACAGGGGGCATGGGAGAGACCCAGTACTTC. This sequence encodes CASSLGTGGMGETQYF.

This chain connects TRBV10-3 to TRBJ2-7; 9 bases agree with TRBD1. The CDR3 spans 14 residues. The V gene end was trimmed by 7 bases and the J gene end by 5 bases; junction bases not matched to a gene: 9. Germline CDR1 and CDR2: ENHRY and SYGVKD. The CDR3 nucleotides read TGTGCCATCAAACCGGGACAGGGTAGCCACGAGCAGTACTTC. It specifies CAIKPGQGSHEQYF.

This clone was recorded a few times. The chain has TRBV2 and TRBJ2-2, with D possibly TRBD2 on 6 matching bases. Germline loops: CDR1 SNHLY, CDR2 FYNNEI. The CDR3 covers 15 residues. The ends were cut back, 7 bases at V and 8 bases at J, with 20 bases in the middle. CDR3 sequence (DNA): TGTGCCAGCACATGGGACTCTGGGGGTGCGGGGGAGCTGTTTTTT. The encoded protein is CASTWDSGGAGELFF. Together with reference TRBV2 and TRBJ2-2, the CDR3 gives the full variable domain: EPEVTQTPSHQVTQMGQEVILRCVPISNHLYFYWYRQILGQKVEFLVSFYNNEISEKSEIFDDQFSVERPDGSNFTLKIRSTKLEDSAMYFCASTWDSGGAGELFFGEGSRLTVL.

The rearrangement uses TRBV4-3 and TRBJ2-3; no definite D call. Germline assignment: CDR1 LGHNA and CDR2 YSLEER. V lost 2 bases and J lost 2, with 17 bases in between. The CDR3 has 17 residues. CDR3 loop: CASSQSFTGYFTDTQYF. Here the CDR3 DNA reads TGCGCCAGCAGCCAAAGTTTCACTGGATACTTCACAGATACGCAGTATTTT.

This sequence joins TRBV14 and TRBJ2-5; TRBD1 matches 8 bases. CDR3 length equals 15 residues. Germline lookup yields CDR1 SGHDN and CDR2 FVKESK. The V segment lost 2 bases and the J segment 2 bases; nucleotides outside the gene matches: 4. The CDR3 DNA reads TGTGCCAGCAGCCAAATTCGGACAGGGCAAGAGACCCAGTACTTC. It encodes CASSQIRTGQETQYF.

The sample holds a few counts of this clone. The chain is built from TRBV5-4 and TRBJ1-6; D is possibly TRBD1 (6 bases). This CDR3 is 15 amino acids long. Germline V gene data show CDR1 as SGHNT and CDR2 as YYREEE (reference sequence). Trimming cost V 0 bases and J 10 bases, with 14 bases left between them. DNA of the CDR3: TGTGCCAGCAGCTTGGACAGGGCGGCGGGGTCACCCCTCCACTTT. This translates into CASSLDRAAGSPLHF.

J is TRBJ2-5 and V is TRBV5-1, with 9 nucleotides matching TRBD1. The last part of the DNA fits TRBJ2-7 better; the J call may be wrong. The CDR3 consists of 13 residues. CDR1 and CDR2 from the germline V gene are SGHRS and YFSETQ. This chain's CDR3 is CASSRRQGDEQYF. CDR3 nucleotide sequence: TGCGCCAGCAGCCGACGACAGGGGGACGAGCAGTACTTC.